A single sample is the source of the 23 T cell receptor beta chains below, sequenced in a study of blood T cell repertoires in COVID-19. Sequencing was performed with immunoSEQ multiplex PCR; in TCRdb, only in-frame clones are kept and a portion is missing. The repertoire has 70,000 or so clones, approximately 86% of them found once; the top ten carry almost 4%. What was sequenced was peripheral blood. The receptors shown here come from a man between 65 and 79 years old with active COVID-19.

This chain joins TRBV28 and TRBJ1-1; 11 bases align to TRBD1. The V gene's germline CDR1 is MDHEN and CDR2 SYDVKM. This CDR3 spans 14 amino acids. J lost 5 bases, V lost 6 bases, and 5 bases had no gene match. The DNA of the CDR3 is TGTGCCAGCAGGGGAGGACAGGGGGCAACTGAAGCTTTCTTT. This translates into CASRGGQGATEAFF.

This clone was seen only a few times. This chain uses TRBV6-6 with TRBJ1-5; a possible D gene is TRBD1 (5 bases). Germline lookup yields CDR1 MNHNY and CDR2 SVGAGI (reference sequence). V lost 2 bases and J lost 7, with 12 bases in between. The CDR3 length is 14 residues. CDR3 sequence: CASSYLAGRQPQHF. In DNA form, the CDR3 reads TGTGCCAGCAGTTACCTGGCAGGGCGGCAGCCCCAGCATTTT.

This clone has only one observation. V and J are TRBV28 and TRBJ2-1; the D gene is possibly TRBD2 (6 bases). V shed 3 bases and J shed 2 bases, with 11 bases lying between them. CDR3 length: 15 amino acids. Germline lookup yields CDR1 MDHEN and CDR2 SYDVKM. The CDR3 region is CASSFRLDPYNEQFF. The CDR3 DNA sequence: TGTGCCAGCAGTTTCCGACTAGATCCCTACAATGAGCAGTTCTTC.

The chain uses TRBV11-1 and TRBJ2-7, with TRBD1 matching 7 bases. CDR1 is SGHAT, CDR2 FQDESV, per germline (reference sequence). Germline trimming cut 1 base from V and 1 base from J; bases unmatched to any gene: 1. The CDR3 loop spans 14 amino acids. The CDR3 DNA sequence: TGTGCCAGCAGCTTAGAGGGGGCATCCTACGAGCAGTACTTC. Encoded protein: CASSLEGASYEQYF.

This chain uses TRBV7-2 with TRBJ2-5; a weak D match, TRBD2 (6 bases). The CDR3 covers 16 residues. V was shortened by 3 bases and J by 1 base, with 15 bases between the two germline ends. Germline V gene sequence: CDR1 SGHTA, CDR2 FQGNSA. The CDR3 spells CASSLRRGPRQETQYF. The CDR3 DNA is TGTGCCAGCAGCTTGAGGCGGGGCCCCCGCCAAGAGACCCAGTACTTC.

V usage is TRBV19 and J usage is TRBJ2-7, with 7 nucleotides matching TRBD2. CDR3 length equals 13 residues. V lost 3 bases and J lost 6; bases outside the gene matches: 5. Germline CDR1 and CDR2: LNHDA and SQIVND (reference sequence). CDR3 residues: CASSMAGEGEQYF. CDR3 coding DNA: TGTGCCAGTAGTATGGCGGGGGAGGGCGAGCAGTACTTC. The full variable domain, with the rest looked up from reference TRBV19 and TRBJ2-7, is DGGITQSPKYLFRKEGQNVTLSCEQNLNHDAMYWYRQDPGQGLRLIYYSQIVNDFQKGDIAEGYSVSREKKESFPLTVTSAQKNPTAFYLCASSMAGEGEQYFGPGTRLTVT.

This chain connects TRBV28 to TRBJ2-7; a weak D match, TRBD1 (6 bases). There are 14 residues in the CDR3. V dropped 7 bases and J dropped 1 base, with 14 bases sitting between them. Germline V CDR1 and CDR2: MDHEN, SYDVKM. The CDR3 region has the DNA TGTGCCAGCATAGGGGGACCAAGGTCCTACGAGCAGTACTTC. Amino acid sequence: CASIGGPRSYEQYF.

This chain uses TRBV7-9 with TRBJ2-5; TRBD1 matches at 9 bases. Germline CDR1 reads SEHNR; CDR2 reads FQNEAQ (reference sequence). The CDR3 length is 14 residues. The V gene end was trimmed by 5 bases and the J gene end by 9 bases; junction bases not matched to a gene: 10. CDR3 loop: CASSPRDREAAQYF. The DNA for the CDR3 is TGTGCCAGCAGCCCCCGGGACAGGGAGGCAGCCCAGTACTTC.

The chain couples TRBV14 to TRBJ2-5, with D maybe TRBD2 (6 bases). Trimming pared 10 bases from V and 5 bases from J, leaving 14 bases between. From germline, CDR1 is SGHDN and CDR2 FVKESK. The CDR3 extends over 12 amino acids. The CDR3 DNA reads as TGTGCCACCTCCCTCCGGGGGGAGACCCAGTACTTC. Residues: CATSLRGETQYF.

The chain is built from TRBV30 and TRBJ2-5; 11 positions agree with TRBD2. The CDR3 sequence is 14 residues long. CDR1 GTSNPN and CDR2 SVGIG come from the germline V gene (reference sequence). V was clipped by 3 bases and J by 4 bases; unmatched bases: 4. The CDR3 reads CAWSPGLAGETQYF. The CDR3, as DNA: TGTGCCTGGAGCCCTGGACTAGCGGGAGAGACCCAGTACTTC.

The chain employs TRBV30 and TRBJ2-5, with 10 bases identical to TRBD1. Germline CDR1 and CDR2: GTSNPN and SVGIG (reference sequence). Germline trimming cut 3 bases from V and 4 bases from J; bases unmatched to any gene: 2. CDR3 length: 13 residues. CDR3 bases: TGTGCCTGGAGGACAGGGGGCGGAGAGACCCAGTACTTC. Translation: CAWRTGGGETQYF.

The chain recombines TRBV19 with TRBJ1-2; TRBD1 is a possible D gene (6 bases). The CDR3 totals 16 residues. Trimming stripped 1 base from V and 3 bases from J, with 15 bases between. Germline CDR1 and CDR2: LNHDA and SQIVND (reference sequence). The CDR3: CASSIGLLRGHYGYTF. CDR3 nucleotide sequence: TGTGCCAGTAGTATAGGGCTGCTCAGGGGCCACTATGGCTACACCTTC.

The CDR3 protein is CASSQDVAGVGNEQFF. CDR3 in DNA: TGCGCCAGCAGCCAAGATGTAGCGGGAGTGGGGAATGAGCAGTTCTTC. This chain links TRBV4-3 with TRBJ2-1, with TRBD2 matching 9 bases. This CDR3 is 16 amino acids long. The trim removed 0 bases at V and 7 bases at J, leaving 7 bases unmatched. Germline V gene lookup returns CDR1 LGHNA and CDR2 YSLEER.

The V call is TRBV11-3, the J call TRBJ1-1, with 10 positions matching TRBD1. The V gene end was trimmed by 5 bases and the J gene end by 4 bases; junction bases not matched to a gene: 16. The CDR3 length is 18 residues. CDR1 and CDR2 (germline): SGHNT, YENEEA. The CDR3 protein is CASSPALGDRGGGTEAFF. CDR3 nucleotide sequence: TGTGCCAGCAGCCCTGCCCTAGGGGACAGGGGTGGAGGCACTGAAGCTTTCTTT.

The chain links TRBV5-1 to TRBJ2-1; TRBD2 matches at 14 bases. V shed 5 bases, J shed 9 bases, and the junction held 4 bases outside the gene matches. Germline V gives CDR1 SGHRS, CDR2 YFSETQ. The CDR3 contains 14 residues. Here the CDR3 reads CASSTGLAGGEQFF. CDR3 DNA sequence: TGCGCCAGCAGTACCGGACTAGCGGGAGGTGAGCAGTTCTTC.

This chain uses TRBV5-1 with TRBJ2-1, with TRBD2 matching over 7 bases. V shed 0 bases and J 5 bases; nucleotides not matched to a gene: 8. The CDR3 totals 16 residues. Germline values: CDR1 SGHRS, CDR2 YFSETQ. Here the CDR3 reads CASSLVAGLADNEQFF. The CDR3, as DNA: TGCGCCAGCAGCTTGGTGGCCGGGCTAGCGGACAATGAGCAGTTCTTC.

J is TRBJ1-1 and V is TRBV28; D unclear. Germline CDR1 and CDR2: MDHEN and SYDVKM. This CDR3 contains 11 residues. The V end was cut by 3 bases, the J end by 8 bases, with 7 bases between. The CDR3 DNA sequence: TGTGCCAGCAGTTTTCGGTGGGAAGCTTTCTTT. This encodes CASSFRWEAFF.

This chain connects TRBV19 to TRBJ2-5, with D possibly being TRBD2 (6 bases). There are 16 residues in the CDR3. Trimming took 2 bases from V and 5 from J, leaving 18 bases between them. CDR1 and CDR2 from the germline V gene are LNHDA and SQIVND (reference sequence). This CDR3 reads CASSINGAGLVETQYF. The CDR3 DNA follows: TGTGCCAGTAGTATAAACGGGGCGGGGCTAGTCGAGACCCAGTACTTC. Looking up the rest from reference TRBV19 and TRBJ2-5 gives the full variable domain: DGGITQSPKYLFRKEGQNVTLSCEQNLNHDAMYWYRQDPGQGLRLIYYSQIVNDFQKGDIAEGYSVSREKKESFPLTVTSAQKNPTAFYLCASSINGAGLVETQYFGPGTRLLVL.

This chain links TRBV19 with TRBJ2-5; tentatively, D is TRBD1 (6 bases). Germline assignment: CDR1 LNHDA and CDR2 SQIVND (reference sequence). The CDR3 has 13 amino acids. V was trimmed by 6 bases and J by 5 bases, leaving 13 bases between them. The CDR3 sequence: CASRKGGAETQYF. CDR3 in DNA: TGTGCCAGTAGAAAAGGGGGTGCGGAGACCCAGTACTTC. The full variable domain, with the rest looked up from reference TRBV19 and TRBJ2-5, is DGGITQSPKYLFRKEGQNVTLSCEQNLNHDAMYWYRQDPGQGLRLIYYSQIVNDFQKGDIAEGYSVSREKKESFPLTVTSAQKNPTAFYLCASRKGGAETQYFGPGTRLLVL.

The rearrangement uses TRBV11-3 and TRBJ2-1; 9 bases are a match to TRBD2. Germline loops: CDR1 SGHNT, CDR2 YENEEA. V gave up 0 bases and J gave up 5 bases; unmatched junction bases: 17. This CDR3 has 20 amino acids. CDR3 protein: CASSLDGTSRTLRSHNEQFF. The DNA of the CDR3 is TGTGCCAGCAGCTTAGATGGGACTAGCAGGACCTTGAGGTCCCACAATGAGCAGTTCTTC.

The chain links TRBV11-2 to TRBJ1-4, with D possibly matching TRBD1 (5 bases). The CDR3 covers 16 residues. Trimming took off 0 bases at V and 7 bases at J, with 15 bases between the two ends. Per the germline V gene, CDR1 is SGHAT and CDR2 is FQNNGV. The CDR3, as DNA: TGTGCCAGCAGCTTAGAGGGCAGGGATACAGGTGAAAAACTGTTTTTT. Translation gives CASSLEGRDTGEKLFF.

This clone was found once. The chain carries TRBV6-1 and TRBJ2-3, with TRBD2 as a possible D gene (5 bases). The V end was cut by 2 bases, the J end by 3 bases, with 9 bases between. The germline V gene has CDR1 MNHNS and CDR2 SASEGT. The CDR3 is 14 residues long. CDR3 sequence (DNA): TGTGCCAGCAGTGAACGGACTCCGACAGATACGCAGTATTTT. Its protein product is CASSERTPTDTQYF.

The CDR3 sequence: CASSLVAGTTEQYF. Here the CDR3 DNA reads TGTGCCAGCAGCTTAGTGGCGGGGACTACCGAGCAGTACTTC. V is TRBV11-1 and J is TRBJ2-7, with 7 bases aligning to TRBD2. This CDR3 contains 14 residues. Unmatched junction bases numbered 6, after V lost 1 base and J lost 6 bases. Germline CDR1 and CDR2: SGHAT and FQDESV (reference sequence).